The T cell receptor beta chain under discussion was sequenced for a study of CXCR3-negative and CXCR3-positive naive CD8 T cells. Looking at the study overall: TRB reads totalled about 135 million, about 1.5 +/- 0.3 million per library. Study results and limitations: Comparably high diversity marked both naive subsets, whereas memory CD8+ cells had much lower diversity.

The authors made the TRB cDNA libraries by 5' RACE using UMI labels. TCRdb reanalyzed the 5' RACE reads, giving one entry per CDR3 protein sequence and no DNA. The sample's table shows around 81,000 distinct CDR3 sequences. In regard to this clonotype: Its antigen is not identified.

The CDR3 has 17 amino acids. Germline V gives CDR1 SGHNT, CDR2 YYREEE (reference sequence). The sample was naive CXCR3- CD8+ T cells from blood. The subset denotes: CD45RO-CCR7+CD27+CD95- naive CD8+ T cells lacking CXCR3 (TNR3-). V usage is TRBV5-4 and J usage is TRBJ2-1; as DNA is missing, the TRBD2 call by TCRdb cannot be tested. The TCR was taken from a human donor in good health. Some clones in this sample may be carry-over from other donors' samples. CDR3 region: CASSLSDTGGANNEQFF.